The 20 T cell receptor beta chains below come from one sample, sequenced in a study of cytomegalovirus exposure and HLA in healthy donors. PCR amplification relied on 60 Vbeta primers (plus 13 Jbeta primers). The method was immunoSEQ multiplex PCR; TCRdb's version includes in-frame clones alone and lacks a portion of them. The sample shows hundreds of thousands of clones, about 75% of them seen only once. Sequencing input: PBMCs. These receptor sequences come from a female donor in good health and CMV-seronegative.

The chain has TRBV6-5 and TRBJ2-5, with no clear D. Judging by the DNA end, TRBJ2-7 fits better; the J call may be wrong. Germline CDR1 is MNHEY and CDR2 is SVGAGI. This CDR3 is 13 amino acids long. The CDR3 sequence is CASSYGLAYEQYF. The CDR3 DNA follows: TGTGCCAGCAGTTACGGCCTAGCCTACGAGCAGTACTTC.

This chain uses TRBV7-2 with TRBJ1-1, with 7 bases that match TRBD1. Per germline, CDR1 SGHTA and CDR2 FQGNSA. The CDR3 length is 15 residues. The junction had 6 bases not matched to a gene; V was cut back by 4 bases and J by 1 base. The CDR3 here is CASSSARDRNTEAFF. The DNA for the CDR3 is TGTGCCAGCAGCTCTGCCCGGGACAGGAACACTGAAGCTTTCTTT.

The chain is built from TRBV9 and TRBJ1-1; D not resolved. Germline CDR1 is SGDLS and CDR2 is YYNGEE. V lost 0 bases and J lost 4, with 7 bases in between. This CDR3 has 13 amino acids. CDR3 nucleotides: TGTGCCAGCAGCGTAGCTTCGGGCACTGAAGCTTTCTTT. Protein product: CASSVASGTEAFF.

The rearrangement uses TRBV28 and TRBJ2-7; tentatively, D is TRBD2 (6 bases). The CDR3 contains 14 residues. The ends were cut back, 1 base at V and 9 bases at J, with 16 bases in the middle. Germline V gene sequence: CDR1 MDHEN, CDR2 SYDVKM. The chain's CDR3 is CASSLSASGFVQYF. The DNA of the CDR3 is TGTGCCAGCAGTTTATCGGCCAGCGGGTTTGTGCAGTACTTC.

The rearrangement links TRBV14 to TRBJ1-6; no clear D. Per germline, CDR1 SGHDN and CDR2 FVKESK. The CDR3 loop spans 13 amino acids. Trimming took 4 bases from V and 11 from J, leaving 12 bases between them. The CDR3 protein is CASSLSGFAPLHF. CDR3 sequence (DNA): TGTGCCAGCAGCCTTTCGGGGTTCGCACCCCTCCACTTT.

The rearrangement links TRBV2 to TRBJ1-4; TRBD1 agrees at 8 bases. From germline, CDR1 is SNHLY and CDR2 FYNNEI. The CDR3 runs to 15 residues. V lost 4 bases and J lost 3; bases outside the gene matches: 4. The DNA of the CDR3 is TGTGCCAGCAGTGCTCAGGGGGCCGCTAATGAAAAACTGTTTTTT. This translates into CASSAQGAANEKLFF.

This chain connects TRBV7-9 to TRBJ1-5; tentatively, D is TRBD1 (6 bases). This CDR3 has 16 residues. Germline CDR1 is SEHNR and CDR2 is FQNEAQ (reference sequence). V lost 5 bases, J lost 4 bases, and 18 bases lay in between. The CDR3 nucleotides are TGTGCCAGCAGCCCAGGGTGGGGACAAGAGAATCAGCCCCAGCATTTT. Amino acid sequence: CASSPGWGQENQPQHF.

This rearrangement joins TRBV2 to TRBJ2-7, with unresolved D. V was clipped by 8 bases and J by 6 bases, with 23 bases between them. The CDR3 runs 15 residues. Germline V gene lookup returns CDR1 SNHLY and CDR2 FYNNEI. The CDR3 sequence is CASHTPRLREGEQYF. CDR3 nucleotides: TGTGCCAGCCATACCCCTAGGTTGAGAGAAGGCGAGCAGTACTTC.

As to this clone: Other DNA sequences in this specimen translate into the identical CDR3. This chain links TRBV2 with TRBJ2-7; a possible D gene is TRBD2 (6 bases). Germline CDR1 and CDR2: SNHLY and FYNNEI. The CDR3 spans 12 residues. V lost 6 bases to trimming and J lost 2 bases, with 8 bases between them. The CDR3: CASRGGAYEQYF. Here the CDR3 DNA reads TGTGCCAGCAGAGGAGGGGCCTACGAGCAGTACTTC. Full variable domain (missing parts from reference TRBV2 and TRBJ2-7): EPEVTQTPSHQVTQMGQEVILRCVPISNHLYFYWYRQILGQKVEFLVSFYNNEISEKSEIFDDQFSVERPDGSNFTLKIRSTKLEDSAMYFCASRGGAYEQYFGPGTRLTVT.

The chain combines TRBV15 with TRBJ2-1; weak D call: TRBD2 (7 bases). V dropped 0 bases and J dropped 6 bases, with 18 bases sitting between them. Germline CDR1 is LNHNV and CDR2 is YYDKDF (reference sequence). The CDR3 is 17 amino acids. In nucleotides, the CDR3 is TGTGCCACCAGCAGAGATCGGGGGGCTAGGTCGGGCAATGAGCAGTTCTTC. Residues: CATSRDRGARSGNEQFF.

The chain couples TRBV15 to TRBJ2-7; 9 nucleotides match TRBD2. Germline lookup yields CDR1 LNHNV and CDR2 YYDKDF (reference sequence). The CDR3 contains 19 residues. Trimming cost V 0 bases and J 0 bases; bases outside gene matches: 12. CDR3: CATSRDRSSGSVSSYEQYF. The DNA of the CDR3 is TGTGCCACCAGCAGAGATCGGAGTAGCGGGAGCGTGAGCTCCTACGAGCAGTACTTC.

This chain joins TRBV11-3 and TRBJ1-2; TRBD1 might be the D (6 bases). The CDR3 is made up of 17 amino acids. V lost 2 bases and J 0 bases, leaving 16 bases between the germline ends. CDR1 is SGHNT and CDR2 is YENEEA in the germline V gene. CDR3 bases: TGTGCCAGCAGCTTACGCTTGGGGGCGGTGGCTAACTATGGCTACACCTTC. Residues: CASSLRLGAVANYGYTF.

The J gene is TRBJ1-3, the V gene TRBV6-1; TRBD1 aligns across 8 bases. J was trimmed by 2 bases and V by 1 base; bases with no gene match: 1. The germline CDR1 and CDR2 sequences are MNHNS and SASEGT. The CDR3 totals 15 residues. The CDR3: CASSEGQGTGNTIYF. CDR3 nucleotides: TGTGCCAGCAGTGAAGGACAGGGGACTGGAAACACCATATATTTT.

The chain combines TRBV5-1 with TRBJ2-5; D may be TRBD2 (5 bases). The germline V gene encodes CDR1 SGHRS and CDR2 YFSETQ. Trimming cost V 6 bases and J 3 bases, with 12 bases left between them. This CDR3 is built from 13 residues. CDR3: CASTGLLEETQYF. CDR3 sequence (DNA): TGCGCCAGCACCGGACTCCTGGAAGAGACCCAGTACTTC.

This clone was found once. V gene TRBV5-1 combines with J gene TRBJ1-1; D is unresolved. In germline, CDR1 is SGHRS, CDR2 YFSETQ. The CDR3 is 15 residues long. Trimming stripped 0 bases from V and 5 bases from J, with 14 bases between. CDR3 nucleotide sequence: TGCGCCAGCAGCTTGGTCTCTTGGGCAGGTACTGAAGCTTTCTTT. Its translation is CASSLVSWAGTEAFF.

The J gene is TRBJ1-1, the V gene TRBV13, with 8 bases fitting TRBD1. There are 15 residues in the CDR3. With 4 bases clipped from V and 7 bases from J, the junction kept 11 bases outside the gene matches. The germline V gene has CDR1 PRHDT and CDR2 FYEKMQ (reference sequence). For the CDR3, the DNA is TGTGCCAGCAGCTCAAACGACAGGGGTCACCTTGAAGCTTTCTTT. Its protein is CASSSNDRGHLEAFF.

V and J are TRBV2 and TRBJ2-3; D possibly corresponds to TRBD2 (6 bases). The CDR3 consists of 15 residues. Germline V gene lookup returns CDR1 SNHLY and CDR2 FYNNEI. The V end was cut by 7 bases, the J end by 4 bases, with 18 bases between. CDR3 sequence: CASTLTGVRPDTQYF. CDR3 nucleotides: TGTGCCAGCACCTTAACGGGAGTTAGGCCAGATACGCAGTATTTT.

The chain links TRBV9 to TRBJ2-1, with TRBD2 as a possible D gene (6 bases). V gave up 2 bases and J gave up 0 bases, with 18 bases separating them. The CDR3 consists of 18 residues. Per the germline V gene, CDR1 is SGDLS and CDR2 is YYNGEE. The CDR3 loop reads CASSVSPGAGRSYNEQFF. Here the CDR3 DNA reads TGTGCCAGCAGCGTTAGCCCCGGAGCGGGTCGCTCCTACAATGAGCAGTTCTTC.

J is TRBJ2-3 and V is TRBV27; 8 nucleotides align to TRBD1. This CDR3 region has 15 residues. Unmatched junction bases numbered 6, after V lost 3 bases and J lost 4 bases. Germline values: CDR1 MNHEY, CDR2 SMNVEV (reference sequence). Here the CDR3 DNA reads TGTGCCAGCAGTTTTAAAGGCAGGGGGCCAGATACGCAGTATTTT. This translates into CASSFKGRGPDTQYF.

This clone was counted only a few times. The chain has TRBV9 and TRBJ1-1; tentative D call: TRBD1 (6 bases). The CDR3 is 15 amino acids. Germline values: CDR1 SGDLS, CDR2 YYNGEE. Trimming removed 4 bases from V and 1 base from J, with 14 bases in between. CDR3 coding DNA: TGTGCCAGCAGCCCACGGACAGATTCGAACACTGAAGCTTTCTTT. Translated, it gives CASSPRTDSNTEAFF.